This TCR beta chain was obtained from a study of blood T cell repertoires in COVID-19. Turning to the study itself: Some COVID-19 samples were acute and others convalescent; all came from the United States, Italy and Spain. T cells, B-cell-depleted T cells, or PBMCs provided the cDNA or gDNA that served as material.

In the authors' workflow: From reference gene primer amplification, estimates of nucleated cell counts were derived. The repertoire was sequenced with immunoSEQ multiplex PCR; TCRdb's copy has only in-frame clones and lacks some. D and trimming come from the DNA, and the V and J calls and clone size come from that table. The sample gives about 250,000 clones, 80% to 90% of which show up once; more than 1.2% is in the top ten. This CDR3 has 16 residues. The V gene's germline CDR1 is MNHNY and CDR2 SVGAGI (reference sequence). The junction had 6 bases not matched to a gene; V was cut back by 2 bases and J by 2 bases.

The sequencing sample was made of peripheral blood. This rearrangement joins TRBV6-6 to TRBJ2-7; 10 positions agree with TRBD1. The receptor was derived from a man older than 75 with acute or convalescent COVID-19. The CDR3 reads CASSYPVGTGAYEQYF. CDR3 in DNA: TGTGCCAGCAGTTACCCGGTCGGGACAGGGGCCTACGAGCAGTACTTC.